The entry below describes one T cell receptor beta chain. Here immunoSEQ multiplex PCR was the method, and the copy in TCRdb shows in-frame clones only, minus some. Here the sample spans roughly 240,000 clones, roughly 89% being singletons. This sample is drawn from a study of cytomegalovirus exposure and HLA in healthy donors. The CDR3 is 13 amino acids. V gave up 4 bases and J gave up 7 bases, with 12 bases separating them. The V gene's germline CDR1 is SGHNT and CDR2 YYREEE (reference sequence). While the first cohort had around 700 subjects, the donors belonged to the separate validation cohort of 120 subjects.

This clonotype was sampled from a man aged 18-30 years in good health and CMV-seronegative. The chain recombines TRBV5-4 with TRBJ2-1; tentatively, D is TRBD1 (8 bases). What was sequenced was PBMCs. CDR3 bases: TGTGCCAGCAGCCTACAGGGGGGGAATGAGCAGTTCTTC. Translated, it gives CASSLQGGNEQFF.